Each of the 27 T cell receptor beta chains below was sequenced from the same sample in a study of a mutant IDH1 vaccine in newly diagnosed glioma. Time point given: week 11, during vaccination. Each dose delivered 300 ug of mutant IDH1 20-mer peptide subcutaneously with imiquimod. Their specific antigens are unknown. Repertoires were generated with immunoSEQ multiplex PCR, while TCRdb's copy carries only in-frame clones and drops some. The data hold some 26,000 clones, with approximately 70% observed a single time. Sequenced here: peripheral blood mononuclear cells (PBMCs), sampled from a glioma patient whose treatment included an IDH1 peptide vaccine. The receptors were sampled from a man aged 18 to 35 with glioma. Some clones in this sample may be carry-over from other donors' samples.

V and J are TRBV11-2 and TRBJ1-1, with 8 bases lining up with TRBD1. The germline V gene encodes CDR1 SGHAT and CDR2 FQNNGV. The trim removed 0 bases at V and 1 base at J, leaving 4 bases unmatched. The CDR3 consists of 16 residues. CDR3 sequence: CASSLDPGGANTEAFF. The CDR3 DNA reads as TGTGCCAGCAGCTTAGACCCAGGGGGCGCGAACACTGAAGCTTTCTTT.

The J gene is TRBJ2-3, the V gene TRBV2; 12 bases are a match to TRBD1. The CDR3 covers 15 residues. V shed 8 bases and J 5 bases; nucleotides not matched to a gene: 8. Germline V lookup: CDR1 SNHLY, CDR2 FYNNEI. The CDR3 protein is CASSLRDRGQDTQYF. In DNA form, the CDR3 reads TGTGCCAGCTCCTTGCGGGACAGGGGGCAAGATACGCAGTATTTT.

J is TRBJ1-5 and V is TRBV28; tentatively, D is TRBD1 (5 bases). The germline V gene encodes CDR1 MDHEN and CDR2 SYDVKM. Between the trimmed V and J ends, which lost 6 bases and 5 bases, there was a span of 11 bases. The CDR3 is 13 amino acids. The CDR3 nucleotides read TGTGCCAGCAGAGAAGGAGGGGATCAGCCCCAGCATTTT. Translated: CASREGGDQPQHF.

The J gene is TRBJ1-1, the V gene TRBV28; possibly TRBD1 for D (6 bases). The CDR3 has 17 amino acids. Germline V gene data show CDR1 as MDHEN and CDR2 as SYDVKM. Trimming cost V 2 bases and J 5 bases, with 21 bases left between them. CDR3 amino acids: CASSLQTRRGAQTEAFF. The CDR3 nucleotides are TGTGCCAGCAGTTTACAAACAAGGAGGGGGGCGCAGACTGAAGCTTTCTTT. Full variable domain (rest looked up from reference TRBV28 and TRBJ1-1): DVKVTQSSRYLVKRTGEKVFLECVQDMDHENMFWYRQDPGLGLRLIYFSYDVKMKEKGDIPEGYSVSREKKERFSLILESASTNQTSMYLCASSLQTRRGAQTEAFFGQGTRLTVV.

The chain carries TRBV23-1 and TRBJ2-1; TRBD2 agrees at 7 bases. TRBV23-1 is an ORF, with its function uncertain. This CDR3 contains 18 residues. V shed 1 base and J 6 bases; nucleotides not matched to a gene: 15. The chain's CDR3 is CASSQWVPPAGCLNEQFF. DNA of the CDR3: TGCGCCAGCAGTCAATGGGTTCCTCCAGCGGGGTGTCTCAATGAGCAGTTCTTC.

This clone was recorded a few times. The chain couples TRBV29-1 to TRBJ2-1; D remains unclear. The length of the CDR3 is 15 residues. Germline V gene sequence: CDR1 SQVTM, CDR2 ANQGSEA. V lost 3 bases and J lost 3, with 15 bases in between. The CDR3 DNA reads TGCAGCGTTGATTCCAAAATGGAAGGCTACAATGAGCAGTTCTTC. The encoded protein is CSVDSKMEGYNEQFF.

Only one count was recorded for this clone. The chain links TRBV29-1 to TRBJ2-7; TRBD1 or TRBD2 may be the D gene (5 bases each). The CDR3 is 14 amino acids. CDR1 and CDR2 from the germline V gene are SQVTM and ANQGSEA. Trimming took off 3 bases at V and 0 bases at J, with 12 bases between the two ends. The CDR3 DNA follows: TGCAGCGTTGATGGGGCGGGTAGCTCCTACGAGCAGTACTTC. Its protein is CSVDGAGSSYEQYF.

This chain uses TRBV7-9 with TRBJ1-5; D not resolved. Germline CDR1 is SEHNR and CDR2 is FQNEAQ (reference sequence). The CDR3 sequence is 14 residues long. With 1 base removed from V and 2 bases from J, the gap between germline ends came to 6 bases. The CDR3 here is CASSLEGGNQPQHF. In DNA form, the CDR3 reads TGTGCCAGCAGCTTAGAGGGAGGCAATCAGCCCCAGCATTTT.

This clone came up once. V usage is TRBV27 and J usage is TRBJ2-7; no firm D call. The CDR3 runs 16 residues. The germline CDR1 and CDR2 sequences are MNHEY and SMNVEV (reference sequence). Trimming removed 5 bases at V and 0 bases at J, with 17 bases between. Here the CDR3 reads CASSQQPNIPSYEQYF. The CDR3 DNA sequence: TGTGCCAGCAGTCAACAACCTAACATTCCCTCCTACGAGCAGTACTTC.

This clone was counted a few times. This chain uses TRBV18 with TRBJ2-7; D might be TRBD2 (7 bases). CDR3 length: 15 amino acids. Germline V lookup: CDR1 KGHSH, CDR2 LQKENI. Trimming stripped 1 base from V and 5 bases from J, with 15 bases between. The CDR3 coding sequence is TGTGCCAGCTCACCACGCCAGCAAGGGGGGGACGAGCAGTACTTC. As protein: CASSPRQQGGDEQYF.

The gene calls are TRBV25-1 and TRBJ1-2; 9 bases align to TRBD1. J was trimmed by 8 bases and V by 6 bases; bases with no gene match: 19. Germline V CDR1 and CDR2: MGHDK, SYGVNS. The length of the CDR3 is 17 residues. The CDR3 nucleotides are TGTGCCAGCAGCAACCTGGGACAGGGTAGCGTCGGTACCGGCTACACCTTC. Its translation is CASSNLGQGSVGTGYTF.

J is TRBJ1-5 and V is TRBV6-5, with D possibly matching TRBD1 (6 bases). Trimming removed 4 bases from V and 2 bases from J, with 12 bases in between. This CDR3 spans 15 amino acids. CDR1 MNHEY and CDR2 SVGAGI come from the germline V gene. CDR3 coding DNA: TGTGCCAGCAGTTTTACAGGGTCCCGCAATCAGCCCCAGCATTTT. Translation: CASSFTGSRNQPQHF.

The chain couples TRBV5-8 to TRBJ2-2; D unclear. This CDR3 has 15 amino acids. V lost 0 bases, J lost 0 bases, and 6 bases lay in between. Germline values: CDR1 SGHTS, CDR2 YDEGEE. The CDR3 loop is CASSLGGTNTGELFF. CDR3 DNA: TGTGCCAGCAGCTTGGGAGGTACGAACACCGGGGAGCTGTTTTTT.

This clone showed up just a few times. The chain joins TRBV5-1 to TRBJ2-7; D is ambiguous. The CDR3 has 12 amino acids. The ends were cut back, 5 bases at V and 7 bases at J, with 13 bases in the middle. The germline gives CDR1 SGHRS, CDR2 YFSETQ. CDR3 sequence reads: CASRVQNGEQYF. CDR3 coding DNA: TGCGCCAGCAGGGTTCAAAATGGGGAGCAGTACTTC.

CDR3 coding DNA: TGTGCCACCCACTGGACGGAGAACTCCTACGAGCAGTACTTC. Translating gives CATHWTENSYEQYF. This rearrangement joins TRBV6-1 to TRBJ2-7; D gene uncertain. The V end was cut by 10 bases, the J end by 0 bases, with 16 bases between. From germline, CDR1 is MNHNS and CDR2 SASEGT. This CDR3 is built from 14 residues.

The chain is built from TRBV30 and TRBJ1-5, with D possibly being TRBD1 (6 bases). Trimming removed 0 bases from V and 5 bases from J, with 11 bases in between. The germline gives CDR1 GTSNPN, CDR2 SVGIG (reference sequence). CDR3 length: 14 residues. In DNA form, the CDR3 reads TGTGCCTGGAGTGTTGGGCAGGGGTATCAGCCCCAGCATTTT. It codes for CAWSVGQGYQPQHF.

The chain joins TRBV30 to TRBJ2-7, with D unclear. Germline lookup yields CDR1 GTSNPN and CDR2 SVGIG (reference sequence). This CDR3 region has 12 residues. Trimming pared 1 base from V and 5 bases from J, leaving 9 bases between. The chain's CDR3 is CAWSDPGDEQYF. The CDR3 DNA sequence: TGTGCCTGGAGTGACCCCGGAGACGAGCAGTACTTC.

The rearrangement uses TRBV10-3 and TRBJ1-3; D not certain. CDR3 size: 15 residues. Trimming removed 2 bases from V and 3 bases from J, with 11 bases in between. Germline V gene data show CDR1 as ENHRY and CDR2 as SYGVKD. The CDR3 region has the DNA TGTGCCATCAGTGAGGCCAATCACGGTGGAAACACCATATATTTT. Its translation is CAISEANHGGNTIYF.

V usage is TRBV30 and J usage is TRBJ1-5; maybe TRBD1 (5 bases). V shed 4 bases and J shed 6 bases, with 13 bases lying between them. The V gene's germline CDR1 is GTSNPN and CDR2 SVGIG (reference sequence). This CDR3 region has 13 residues. CDR3 in amino acids: CAWTVGGGQPQHF. CDR3 DNA: TGTGCCTGGACTGTAGGTGGGGGTCAGCCCCAGCATTTT.

This chain uses TRBV7-2 with TRBJ2-7, with D perhaps TRBD2 (5 bases). V lost 1 base and J 1 base, leaving 11 bases between the germline ends. The CDR3 spans 15 residues. Germline lookup yields CDR1 SGHTA and CDR2 FQGNSA. The CDR3 nucleotides read TGTGCCAGCAGCTTAGATGGCGGGCCTTCCTACGAGCAGTACTTC. Its translation: CASSLDGGPSYEQYF.

This clone was recorded only once. This chain connects TRBV4-3 to TRBJ2-7, with a tentative D call TRBD2 (5 bases). Trimming shortened V by 6 bases and J by 7 bases, and 16 bases separated the two germline ends. CDR1 and CDR2 from the germline V gene are LGHNA and YSLEER. The CDR3 extends over 13 amino acids. CDR3 protein: CASSPGYRGEQYF. CDR3 DNA sequence: TGCGCCAGCAGTCCCGGGTACCGGGGAGAGCAGTACTTC.

Note on this clone: Its ends do not fully match the called genes, so a read error is possible. The V call is TRBV7-7, the J call TRBJ2-3; D is possibly TRBD1 (6 bases). From germline, CDR1 is SSHAT and CDR2 FNYEAQ (reference sequence). This CDR3 spans 15 amino acids. The CDR3 sequence is CASSLGHAFTDTQYF. The CDR3, as DNA: TGTGCTAGCAGCTTGGGACACGCTTTCACAGATACGCAGTATTTT.

This clone appeared a few times. The V gene is TRBV5-6, the J gene TRBJ1-1; tentatively, D is TRBD1 (5 bases). CDR1 and CDR2 from the germline V gene are SGHDT and YYEEEE. CDR3 length equals 14 residues. V dropped 4 bases and J dropped 1 base, with 11 bases sitting between them. CDR3 bases: TGTGCCAGCAGCCTCGGGGGACCGAACACTGAAGCTTTCTTT. As protein: CASSLGGPNTEAFF.

This sequence joins TRBV28 and TRBJ2-7, with unresolved D. Germline CDR1 and CDR2: MDHEN and SYDVKM. With 5 bases removed from V and 5 bases from J, the gap between germline ends came to 7 bases. The CDR3 is 11 amino acids. The CDR3 sequence: CASSPHDEQYF. Here the CDR3 DNA reads TGTGCCAGCAGTCCCCACGACGAGCAGTACTTC. Complete variable domain (other parts from reference TRBV28 and TRBJ2-7): DVKVTQSSRYLVKRTGEKVFLECVQDMDHENMFWYRQDPGLGLRLIYFSYDVKMKEKGDIPEGYSVSREKKERFSLILESASTNQTSMYLCASSPHDEQYFGPGTRLTVT.

The chain uses TRBV2 and TRBJ1-2; TRBD1 matches at 9 bases. This CDR3 region has 14 residues. The J segment lost 5 bases and the V segment lost 3 bases, leaving 4 bases of the junction unmatched. Germline CDR1 SNHLY, CDR2 FYNNEI. The chain's CDR3 is CASSDTGGAYGYTF. As DNA, the CDR3 is TGTGCCAGCAGTGATACAGGGGGCGCATATGGCTACACCTTC. Variable domain in full (rest from reference TRBV2 and TRBJ1-2): EPEVTQTPSHQVTQMGQEVILRCVPISNHLYFYWYRQILGQKVEFLVSFYNNEISEKSEIFDDQFSVERPDGSNFTLKIRSTKLEDSAMYFCASSDTGGAYGYTFGSGTRLTVV.

This clone showed up just a few times. This chain joins TRBV15 and TRBJ2-3; D not resolved. V was cut by 0 bases and J by 6 bases, with 7 bases left in between. The CDR3 covers 13 residues. Germline CDR1 and CDR2: LNHNV and YYDKDF (reference sequence). CDR3 bases: TGTGCCACCAGCAGAGATTTTCGTGATACGCAGTATTTT. Translating it yields CATSRDFRDTQYF.

The chain is built from TRBV10-3 and TRBJ2-3; weak D call: TRBD1 (6 bases). Trimming removed 5 bases from V and 0 bases from J, with 9 bases in between. The CDR3 consists of 14 residues. Germline CDR1 is ENHRY and CDR2 is SYGVKD. The chain's CDR3 is CAISPGASTDTQYF. The CDR3 coding sequence is TGTGCCATCAGTCCAGGGGCCAGCACAGATACGCAGTATTTT.